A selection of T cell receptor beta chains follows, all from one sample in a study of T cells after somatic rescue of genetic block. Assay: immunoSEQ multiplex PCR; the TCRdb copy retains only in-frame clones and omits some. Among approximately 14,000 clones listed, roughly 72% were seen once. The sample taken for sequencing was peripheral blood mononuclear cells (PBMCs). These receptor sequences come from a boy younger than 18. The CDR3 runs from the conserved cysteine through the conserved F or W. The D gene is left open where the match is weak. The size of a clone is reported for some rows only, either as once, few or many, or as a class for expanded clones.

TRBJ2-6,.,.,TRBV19,CASSPPRVTGANVLTF,TGTGCCAGTAGTCCCCCTAGGGTGACTGGGGCCAACGTCCTGACTTTC
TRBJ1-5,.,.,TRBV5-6,CASRNSGSWDQPQHF,TGTGCCAGCAGGAATTCAGGGAGTTGGGATCAGCCCCAGCATTTT
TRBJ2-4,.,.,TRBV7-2,CASSSAGNIQYF,TGTGCCAGCAGCTCGGCTGGAAACATTCAGTACTTC
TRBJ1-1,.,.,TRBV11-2,CASSLGGESFF,TGTGCCAGCAGCTTAGGAGGGGAGTCTTTCTTT
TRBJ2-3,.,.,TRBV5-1,CASSLGQITDTQYF,TGCGCCAGCAGCTTGGGGCAGATCACAGATACGCAGTATTTT
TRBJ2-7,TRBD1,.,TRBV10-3,CAISSGTGREQYF,TGTGCCATCAGTTCTGGGACAGGTAGGGAGCAGTACTTC
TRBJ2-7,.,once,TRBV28,CAGSFARTAKEQYF,TGTGCCGGTTCTTTTGCCCGGACGGCGAAGGAGCAGTACTTC
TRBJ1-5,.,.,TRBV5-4,CASSLHRADFNQPQHF,TGTGCCAGCAGCTTGCATCGGGCAGACTTCAATCAGCCCCAGCATTTT
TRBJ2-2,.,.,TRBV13,CASSFSRGKVSDTGELFF,TGTGCCAGCAGCTTCTCCCGGGGTAAAGTATCAGACACCGGGGAGCTGTTTTTT
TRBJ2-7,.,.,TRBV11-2,CASSLGSASLEQYF,TGTGCCAGCAGCTTAGGCTCAGCCTCCTTGGAGCAGTACTTC
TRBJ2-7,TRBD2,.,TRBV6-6,CASSYLAGGDYEQYF,TGTGCCAGCAGTTATCTAGCGGGTGGGGACTACGAGCAGTACTTC
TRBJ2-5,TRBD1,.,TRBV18,CASSPFRTGGQETQYF,TGTGCCAGCTCACCGTTTAGGACAGGGGGCCAGGAGACCCAGTACTTC
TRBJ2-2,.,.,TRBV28,CASSFTVHPTGELFF,TGTGCCAGCAGTTTCACGGTTCACCCCACCGGGGAGCTGTTTTTT
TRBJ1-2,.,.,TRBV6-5,CASSYGHGALDYTF,TGTGCCAGCAGTTACGGCCACGGGGCCCTAGACTACACCTTC
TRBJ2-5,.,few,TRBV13,CASSPGGWTKGTQYF,TGTGCCAGCAGCCCAGGTGGATGGACTAAGGGGACCCAGTACTTC
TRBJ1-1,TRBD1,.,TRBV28,CASRLSGPHRGASTEAFF,TGTGCCAGCAGGTTATCGGGGCCCCACAGGGGGGCTAGCACTGAAGCTTTCTTT
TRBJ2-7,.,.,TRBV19,CASRTPGHPYEQYF,TGTGCCAGTAGGACACCGGGACACCCCTACGAGCAGTACTTC
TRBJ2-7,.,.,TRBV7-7,CASGRGKHQSEQYF,TGTGCCAGCGGAAGGGGTAAGCATCAGAGCGAGCAGTACTTC
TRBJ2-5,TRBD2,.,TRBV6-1,CASSEMFAAGVETQYF,TGTGCCAGCAGTGAAATGTTCGCGGCGGGGGTAGAGACCCAGTACTTC
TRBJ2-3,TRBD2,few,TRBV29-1,CSVGGAGGVGTDTQYF,TGCAGCGTGGGAGGAGCGGGGGGGGTTGGCACAGATACGCAGTATTTT
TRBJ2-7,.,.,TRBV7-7,CASSLLEGPSYEQYF,TGTGCCAGCAGCTTACTAGAGGGACCCTCCTACGAGCAGTACTTC
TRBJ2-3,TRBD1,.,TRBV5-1,CASSLDRTGRTDTQYF,TGCGCCAGCAGCTTGGACCGGACAGGGCGCACAGATACGCAGTATTTT
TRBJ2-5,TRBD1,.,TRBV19,CASSRSTGYQETQYF,TGTGCCAGTAGTAGATCGACAGGGTACCAAGAGACCCAGTACTTC
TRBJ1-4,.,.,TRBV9,CASSVGGIYTEEKLFF,TGTGCCAGCAGCGTAGGGGGGATTTATACAGAGGAAAAACTGTTTTTT
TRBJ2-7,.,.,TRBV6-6,CASRHRVSYEQYF,TGTGCCAGCCGGCACAGGGTTTCCTACGAGCAGTACTTC
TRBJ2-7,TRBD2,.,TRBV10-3,CAISESIAGGVAYEQYF,TGTGCCATCAGTGAGTCGATAGCGGGAGGTGTGGCCTACGAGCAGTACTTC
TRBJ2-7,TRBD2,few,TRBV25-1,CASSPRGLAGEEQYF,TGTGCCAGCAGTCCCCGGGGACTAGCGGGAGAGGAGCAGTACTTC
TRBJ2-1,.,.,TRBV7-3,CASSLTPWDEQFF,TGTGCCAGCAGCTTAACCCCCTGGGATGAGCAGTTCTTC
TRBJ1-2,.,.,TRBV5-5,CASSLRTGTTNYGYTF,TGTGCCAGCAGCTTGCGGACCGGGACAACCAACTATGGCTACACCTTC
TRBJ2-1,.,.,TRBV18,CASSPDRYNEQFF,TGTGCCAGCTCACCAGACAGATACAATGAGCAGTTCTTC
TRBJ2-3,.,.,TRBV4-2,CASSQVLEPTDTQYF,TGTGCCAGCAGCCAAGTTTTAGAGCCCACAGATACGCAGTATTTT
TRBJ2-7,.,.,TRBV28,CASSSGSPYEQYF,TGTGCCAGCAGTTCGGGTTCCCCCTACGAGCAGTACTTC
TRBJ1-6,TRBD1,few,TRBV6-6,CASSATGELQRLHF,TGTGCCAGCAGTGCTACAGGGGAACTTCAACGCCTCCACTTT
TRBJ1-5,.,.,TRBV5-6,CASSRGVGSNQPQHF,TGTGCCAGCAGCCGAGGGGTGGGGAGCAATCAGCCCCAGCATTTT
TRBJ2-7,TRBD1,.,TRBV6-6,CASSFRDRDSGEQYF,TGTGCCAGCAGTTTCCGGGACAGGGATTCAGGCGAGCAGTACTTC
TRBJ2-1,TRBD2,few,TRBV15,CATERAGTRNNEQFF,TGTGCCACCGAACGCGCCGGGACTAGAAACAATGAGCAGTTCTTC
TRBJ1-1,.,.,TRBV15,CATSRDRNTEAFF,TGTGCCACCAGCAGAGATCGCAACACTGAAGCTTTCTTT
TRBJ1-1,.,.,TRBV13,CASSFRGGDTEAFF,TGTGCCAGCAGCTTCAGAGGGGGGGACACTGAAGCTTTCTTT
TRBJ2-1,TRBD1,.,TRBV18,CASSPPTPDRGFNEQFF,TGTGCCAGCTCACCACCGACCCCGGACAGGGGTTTCAATGAGCAGTTCTTC
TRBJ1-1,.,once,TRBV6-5,CASSYSWIRGSTEAFF,TGTGCCAGCAGTTACTCGTGGATTCGGGGATCCACTGAAGCTTTCTTT
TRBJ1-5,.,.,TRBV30,CAWSSNARGPSFYQPQHF,TGTGCCTGGAGTAGTAACGCCCGGGGCCCATCGTTTTATCAGCCCCAGCATTTT
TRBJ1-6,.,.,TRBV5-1,CASSFGKSSYNSPLHF,TGCGCCAGCAGCTTCGGCAAGAGCTCCTATAATTCACCCCTCCACTTT
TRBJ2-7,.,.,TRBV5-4,CASSRGKSYEQYF,TGTGCCAGCAGCCGTGGGAAGTCCTACGAGCAGTACTTC
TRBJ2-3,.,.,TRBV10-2,CASSVGGTDTQYF,TGCGCCAGCAGTGTCGGGGGCACAGATACGCAGTATTTT
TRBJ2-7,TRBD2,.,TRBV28,CASSFTSGGHEQYF,TGTGCCAGCAGTTTCACTAGCGGGGGCCACGAGCAGTACTTC
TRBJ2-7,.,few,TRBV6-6,CASSYSEGTYEQYF,TGTGCCAGCAGTTACTCGGAGGGCACCTACGAGCAGTACTTC
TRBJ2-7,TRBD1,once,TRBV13,CASSLRQGPYEQYF,TGTGCCAGCAGCTTACGACAGGGCCCTTACGAGCAGTACTTC
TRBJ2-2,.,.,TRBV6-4,CASHPNGNTGELFF,TGTGCCAGCCACCCAAATGGGAACACCGGGGAGCTGTTTTTT
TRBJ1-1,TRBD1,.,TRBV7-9,CASSFGQANTEAFF,TGTGCCAGCAGCTTTGGACAGGCGAACACTGAAGCTTTCTTT
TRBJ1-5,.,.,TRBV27,CASSPQALQSNQPQHF,TGTGCCAGCAGTCCACAGGCTCTGCAAAGCAATCAGCCCCAGCATTTT
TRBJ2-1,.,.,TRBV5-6,CASSLAGNEQFF,TGTGCCAGCAGCTTGGCGGGAAATGAGCAGTTCTTC
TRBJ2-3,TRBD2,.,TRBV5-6,CASSLGGGSTDTQYF,TGTGCCAGCAGCTTGGGGGGAGGGAGCACAGATACGCAGTATTTT
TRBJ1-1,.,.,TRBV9,CASSPGSTEAFF,TGTGCCAGCAGCCCCGGGAGTACTGAAGCTTTCTTT